The 7 T cell receptor beta chains listed next were all sequenced from one sample in a study of beta chain features in type 1 diabetes. As every portion of the isolated RNA was reverse transcribed, the sequencing read expressed TCRB transcripts. Profiling relied on immunoSEQ multiplex PCR, and the TCRdb table lists in-frame clones only, not all of them. The table shows hundreds of thousands of clones, with approximately 70% occurring only once. Source material: naive CD4+ T cells from blood. Receptor source: a young man in good health.

This sequence joins TRBV29-1 and TRBJ2-7, with TRBD2 matching over 7 bases. The CDR3 totals 13 residues. V lost 3 bases, J lost 7 bases, and 9 bases stayed unmatched. Per the germline V gene, CDR1 is SQVTM and CDR2 is ANQGSEA. CDR3 loop: CSVDGDYTKEQYF. As DNA, the CDR3 is TGCAGCGTTGATGGGGACTACACGAAAGAGCAGTACTTC.

The CDR3 bases are TGCAGCGTTGATACTGGGGTCCAAGAGACCCAGTACTTC. Amino acid sequence: CSVDTGVQETQYF. This sequence joins TRBV29-1 and TRBJ2-5, with D unclear. Germline CDR1 SQVTM, CDR2 ANQGSEA. The CDR3 is 13 amino acids. V lost 3 bases and J lost 1, with 9 bases in between. The whole variable domain, remainder taken from reference TRBV29-1 and TRBJ2-5, is SAVISQKPSRDICQRGTSLTIQCQVDSQVTMMFWYRQQPGQSLTLIATANQGSEATYESGFVIDKFPISRPNLTFSTLTVSNMSPEDSSIYLCSVDTGVQETQYFGPGTRLLVL.

This sequence joins TRBV13 and TRBJ1-5; no clear D gene. CDR1 is PRHDT and CDR2 is FYEKMQ in the germline V gene (reference sequence). With 5 bases removed from V and 10 bases from J, the gap between germline ends came to 12 bases. There are 12 residues in the CDR3. This CDR3 reads CASSRSRGPQHF. The CDR3 DNA is TGTGCCAGCAGCCGAAGTCGGGGACCCCAGCATTTT.

The chain couples TRBV7-2 to TRBJ2-7; no definite D call. This CDR3 comprises 14 residues. V lost 7 bases, J lost 5 bases, and 18 bases lay in between. CDR1 is SGHTA and CDR2 is FQGNSA in the germline V gene. CDR3 in amino acids: CASTIGRQGNEQYF. The CDR3 nucleotides read TGTGCCAGCACCATCGGCCGCCAAGGCAACGAGCAGTACTTC.

The chain joins TRBV5-1 to TRBJ2-1, with D possibly matching TRBD1 (6 bases). The CDR3 totals 17 residues. V lost 0 bases and J 0 bases, leaving 13 bases between the germline ends. Germline V lookup: CDR1 SGHRS, CDR2 YFSETQ. For the CDR3, the DNA is TGCGCCAGCAGCTTGGGAGACAGGACCTACTCCTACAATGAGCAGTTCTTC. It codes for CASSLGDRTYSYNEQFF.

J is TRBJ1-1 and V is TRBV5-1, with a weak D call TRBD1 (6 bases). The germline V gene encodes CDR1 SGHRS and CDR2 YFSETQ. Trimming took 4 bases from V and 3 from J, leaving 13 bases between them. This CDR3 is built from 14 residues. The CDR3 sequence is CASSATGSDTEAFF. The CDR3 region has the DNA TGCGCCAGCAGCGCCACAGGGTCGGACACTGAAGCTTTCTTT.

The chain is built from TRBV28 and TRBJ2-3; 8 nucleotides align to TRBD2. The CDR3 consists of 14 residues. V lost 3 bases and J lost 6; bases outside the gene matches: 5. Germline CDR1 is MDHEN and CDR2 is SYDVKM. CDR3 in amino acids: CASSLIGGRDTQYF. The DNA for the CDR3 is TGTGCCAGCAGTTTGATCGGCGGGAGGGATACGCAGTATTTT.